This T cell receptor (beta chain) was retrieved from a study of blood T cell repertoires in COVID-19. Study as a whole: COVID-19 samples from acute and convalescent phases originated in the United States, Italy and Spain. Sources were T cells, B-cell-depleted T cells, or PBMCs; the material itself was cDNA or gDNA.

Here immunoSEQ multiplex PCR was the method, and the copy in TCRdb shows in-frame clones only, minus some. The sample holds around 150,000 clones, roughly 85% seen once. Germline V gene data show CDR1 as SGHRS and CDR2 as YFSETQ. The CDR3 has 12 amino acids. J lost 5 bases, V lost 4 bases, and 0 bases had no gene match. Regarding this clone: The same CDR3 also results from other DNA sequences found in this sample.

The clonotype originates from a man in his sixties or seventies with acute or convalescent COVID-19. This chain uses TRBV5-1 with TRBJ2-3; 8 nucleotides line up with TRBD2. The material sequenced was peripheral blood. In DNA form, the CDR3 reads TGCGCCAGCAGCCTAGCGGGAGATACGCAGTATTTT. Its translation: CASSLAGDTQYF.